What follows is one T cell receptor (beta chain) and its context. The time point here: pretreatment peripheral blood. This entry belongs to a study of PD-L1 blockade in urothelial cancer. Here immunoSEQ multiplex PCR was the method, and the copy in TCRdb shows in-frame clones only, minus some. The sample has 50,000 to 55,000 clones; approximately 72% are singletons. V lost 0 bases, J lost 4 bases, and 14 bases lay in between. Germline V CDR1 and CDR2: SGHRS, YFSETQ. This CDR3 comprises 16 residues. The sample consisted of PBMCs, taken around atezolizumab (anti-PD-L1) treatment. The clonotype comes from a man aged 70 or older with urothelial cancer. The V gene is TRBV5-1, the J gene TRBJ1-3; no definite D call. The CDR3 spells CASSLERHLPGNTIYF. CDR3 in DNA: TGCGCCAGCAGCTTGGAGCGCCACCTACCGGGAAACACCATATATTTT. The variable domain in full, with the rest retrieved from reference TRBV5-1 and TRBJ1-3, is KAGVTQTPRYLIKTRGQQVTLSCSPISGHRSVSWYQQTPGQGLQFLFEYFSETQRNKGNFPGRFSGRQFSNSRSEMNVSTLELGDSALYLCASSLERHLPGNTIYFGEGSWLTVV.